This T cell receptor beta chain came from a study of shared clonotypes between healthy human individuals. Background on the study: Used for every donor were three CD4 naive, three CD4 memory, two CD8 naive and one CD8 memory plate.

The CDR3 has 14 amino acids. Germline V gives CDR1 SGHKS, CDR2 YYEKEE (reference sequence). The germline V and J ends were trimmed by 0 bases and 8 bases, with 14 bases remaining between them. Genomic DNA belonging to each subset was distributed in equal measure over several immunoSEQ plates. Each sorted subset replicate got 200 ng genomic DNA, 30,000 or so genomes. Clones were sequenced by immunoSEQ multiplex PCR, and TCRdb holds only the in-frame ones, with some missing. The table shows fewer than 400,000 clones, with 74% occurring only once. The split of CD4+ cells yielded CD45RA+ naive and CD45RA-negative memory subsets.

The receptor comes from a man aged 30-40 years in good health. This sequence joins TRBV5-5 and TRBJ1-2; D unresolved. Sequencing input: memory CD4+ T cells sorted from blood. Subset: CD45RA-negative fraction. The CDR3 region is CASSLGTPGSGYTF. CDR3 nucleotides: TGTGCCAGCAGCTTGGGGACCCCTGGGTCCGGCTACACCTTC.